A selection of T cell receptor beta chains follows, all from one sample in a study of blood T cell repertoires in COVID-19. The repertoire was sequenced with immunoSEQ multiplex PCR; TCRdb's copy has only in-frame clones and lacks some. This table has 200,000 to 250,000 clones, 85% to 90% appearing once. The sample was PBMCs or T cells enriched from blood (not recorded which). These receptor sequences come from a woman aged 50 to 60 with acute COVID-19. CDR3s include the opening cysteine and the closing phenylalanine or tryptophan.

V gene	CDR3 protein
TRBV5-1	CASSLDRGFQETQYF
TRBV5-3	CARSHVEGKDRTGTEAFF
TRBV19	CASSTSGPNEQFF
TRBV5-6	CASSLVGLRYTGELFF
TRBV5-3	CARSLLVLTGDQNTEAFF
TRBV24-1	CATSDHDRNGFYEQYF
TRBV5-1	CANSLLQGLIDTQYF
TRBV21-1	CASSRGTTPEGFYEQYF
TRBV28	CASRQETYGYTF
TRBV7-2	CASSLATGGSQPQHF
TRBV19	CASSMGPGNFADTQYF
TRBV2	CASEARERVAYNEQFF
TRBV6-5	CASAPGLSGNTIYF
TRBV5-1	CASSLAPGQPNSPLHF
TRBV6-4	CASSVMRETGEQFF
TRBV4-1	CASSRSGTSANTGELFF
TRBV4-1	CASSQDSQGGTYEQYF
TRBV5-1	CASSLVPGGEKLFF
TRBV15	CATSSRQTNEKLFF
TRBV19	CASRSGTVDEKLFF
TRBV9	CASSVAGSTEAFF
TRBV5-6	CASSRTQGYYGYTF
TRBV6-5	CASYRGGGELFF
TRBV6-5	CASSYTGGEQYF
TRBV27	CASSLYRTPNQPQHF
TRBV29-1	CSLGQSETQYF
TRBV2	CAKLREDGTEAFF
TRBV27	CASSLSIAGFTEAFF
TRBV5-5	CASSLVVARNTEAFF
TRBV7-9	CASSPAGGVEAFF
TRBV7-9	CASSLRGLVNSPLHF
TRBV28	CASSRAGPAYEQYF
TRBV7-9	CASSRHGEAFF
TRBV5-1	CASSFASGSWYEQFF
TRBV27	CASSPAGGSYEQYF
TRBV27	CASRYLLSPTYEQYF
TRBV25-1	CASSESGRASGETQYF
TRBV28	CASSLSGTVTDTQYF
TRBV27	CASSFSSPGTGSYEQYF
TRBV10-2	CASSERRGRGNEKLFF
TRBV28	CASSLRSEYGYTF
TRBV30	CAWSSEGGNQPQHF
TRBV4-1	CASSQSNTGELFF
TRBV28	CASSFTGAYTGELFF
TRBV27	CASSGGVGELFF
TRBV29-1	CSVEPQETQYF
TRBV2	CASSEQGGRYGYTF
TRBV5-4	CASSLGGGSYEQYF